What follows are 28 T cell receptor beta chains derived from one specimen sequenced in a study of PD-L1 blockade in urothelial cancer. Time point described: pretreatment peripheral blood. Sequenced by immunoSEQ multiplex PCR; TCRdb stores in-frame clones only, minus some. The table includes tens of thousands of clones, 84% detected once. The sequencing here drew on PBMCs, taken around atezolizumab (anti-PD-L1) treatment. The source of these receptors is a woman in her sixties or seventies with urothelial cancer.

CDR3 DNA: TGTGCCAGCAGCCAAGTCTTAGGACAGGACAATGAAAAACTGTTTTTT. It specifies CASSQVLGQDNEKLFF. The chain joins TRBV4-2 to TRBJ1-4; 7 bases line up with TRBD1. J gave up 5 bases and V 1 base, and 7 bases lay outside the gene matches. This CDR3 has 16 amino acids. Germline CDR1 reads LGHNA; CDR2 reads YNFKEQ.

The CDR3 spells CASSLVDRGASGNTIYF. CDR3 DNA sequence: TGCGCCAGCAGCTTGGTCGACAGGGGTGCATCTGGAAACACCATATATTTT. The chain employs TRBV5-1 and TRBJ1-3, with 8 bases matching TRBD1. Unmatched junction bases numbered 6, after V lost 0 bases and J lost 1 base. This CDR3 comprises 17 residues. The germline V gene has CDR1 SGHRS and CDR2 YFSETQ.

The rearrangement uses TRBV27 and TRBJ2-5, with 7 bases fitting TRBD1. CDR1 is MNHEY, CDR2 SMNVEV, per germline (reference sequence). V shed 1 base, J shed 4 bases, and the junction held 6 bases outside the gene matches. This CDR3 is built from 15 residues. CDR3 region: CASSLWGQSAETQYF. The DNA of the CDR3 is TGTGCCAGCAGTTTATGGGGACAGTCGGCAGAGACCCAGTACTTC.

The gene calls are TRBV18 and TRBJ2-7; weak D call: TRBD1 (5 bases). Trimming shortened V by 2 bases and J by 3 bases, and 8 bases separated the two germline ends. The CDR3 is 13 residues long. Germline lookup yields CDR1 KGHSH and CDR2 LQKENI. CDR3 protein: CASSPTGNYEQYF. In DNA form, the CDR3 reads TGTGCCAGCTCACCAACAGGAAACTACGAGCAGTACTTC.

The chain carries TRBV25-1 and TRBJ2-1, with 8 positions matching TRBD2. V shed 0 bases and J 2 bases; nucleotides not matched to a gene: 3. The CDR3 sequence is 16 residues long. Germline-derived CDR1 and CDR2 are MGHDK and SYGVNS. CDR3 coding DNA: TGTGCCAGCAGTGAATACGGGGGGGGAGCCTACAATGAGCAGTTCTTC. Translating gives CASSEYGGGAYNEQFF. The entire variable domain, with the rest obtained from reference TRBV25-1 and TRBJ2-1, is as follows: EADIYQTPRYLVIGTGKKITLECSQTMGHDKMYWYQQDPGMELHLIHYSYGVNSTEKGDLSSESTVSRIRTEHFPLTLESARPSHTSQYLCASSEYGGGAYNEQFFGPGTRLTVL.

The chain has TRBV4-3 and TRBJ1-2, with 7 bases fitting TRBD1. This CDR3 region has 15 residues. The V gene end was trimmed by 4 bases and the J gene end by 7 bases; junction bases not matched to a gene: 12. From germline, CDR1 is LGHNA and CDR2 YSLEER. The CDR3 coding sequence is TGCGCCAGCAGCCGGAACGTCGACAGGGACGGTGGCTACACCTTC. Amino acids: CASSRNVDRDGGYTF.

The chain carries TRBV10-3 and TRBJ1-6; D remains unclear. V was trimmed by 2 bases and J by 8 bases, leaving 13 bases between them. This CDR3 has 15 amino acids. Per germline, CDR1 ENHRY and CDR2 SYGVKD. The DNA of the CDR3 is TGTGCCATCAGTGAGAACCAGGTTCCCGATTCACCCCTCCACTTT. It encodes CAISENQVPDSPLHF.

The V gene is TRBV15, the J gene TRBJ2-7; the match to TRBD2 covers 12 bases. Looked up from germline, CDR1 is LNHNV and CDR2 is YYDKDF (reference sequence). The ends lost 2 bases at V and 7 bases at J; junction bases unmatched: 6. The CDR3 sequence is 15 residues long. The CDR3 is CATSRSTSGSKEQYF. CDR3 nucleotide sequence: TGTGCCACCAGCAGATCGACTAGCGGGAGTAAAGAGCAGTACTTC.

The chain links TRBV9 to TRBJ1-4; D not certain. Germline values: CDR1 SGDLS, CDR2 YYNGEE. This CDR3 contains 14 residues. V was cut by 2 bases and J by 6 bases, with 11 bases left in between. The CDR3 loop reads CASSVTPRDEKLFF. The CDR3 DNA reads TGTGCCAGCAGCGTCACCCCAAGAGATGAAAAACTGTTTTTT.

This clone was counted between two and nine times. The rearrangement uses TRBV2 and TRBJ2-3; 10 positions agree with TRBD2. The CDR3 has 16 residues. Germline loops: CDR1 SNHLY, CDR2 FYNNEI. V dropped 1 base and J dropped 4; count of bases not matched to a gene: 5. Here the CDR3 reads CASSEGGLAGADTQYF. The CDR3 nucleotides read TGTGCCAGCAGTGAAGGGGGGCTAGCGGGAGCAGATACGCAGTATTTT.

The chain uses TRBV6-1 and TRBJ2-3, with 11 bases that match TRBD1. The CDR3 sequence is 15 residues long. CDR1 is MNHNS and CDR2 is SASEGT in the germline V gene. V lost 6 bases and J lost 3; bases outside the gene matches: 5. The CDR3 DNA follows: TGTGCCAGCAGGGGGGGACAGGGGGGAACAGATACGCAGTATTTT. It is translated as CASRGGQGGTDTQYF.

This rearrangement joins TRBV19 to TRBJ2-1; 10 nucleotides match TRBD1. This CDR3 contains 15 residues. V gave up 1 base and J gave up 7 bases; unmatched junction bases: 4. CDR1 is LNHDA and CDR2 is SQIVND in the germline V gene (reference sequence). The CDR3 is CASSIGQGAWNEQFF. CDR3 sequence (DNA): TGTGCCAGTAGTATAGGACAGGGGGCTTGGAATGAGCAGTTCTTC.

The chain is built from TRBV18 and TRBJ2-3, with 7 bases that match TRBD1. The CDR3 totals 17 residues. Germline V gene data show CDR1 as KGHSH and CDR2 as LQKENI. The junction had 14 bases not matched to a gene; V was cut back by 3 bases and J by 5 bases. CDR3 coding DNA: TGTGCCAGCTCACCTCAAACCGGGACAGTTACCCTAGATACGCAGTATTTT. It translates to CASSPQTGTVTLDTQYF.

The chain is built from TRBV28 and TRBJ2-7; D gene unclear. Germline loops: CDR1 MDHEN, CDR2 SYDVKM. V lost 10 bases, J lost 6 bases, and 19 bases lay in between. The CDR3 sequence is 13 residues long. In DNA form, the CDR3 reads TGTGCCAACGGAGCTGAATTCCTTCTCGAGCAGTACTTC. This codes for CANGAEFLLEQYF.

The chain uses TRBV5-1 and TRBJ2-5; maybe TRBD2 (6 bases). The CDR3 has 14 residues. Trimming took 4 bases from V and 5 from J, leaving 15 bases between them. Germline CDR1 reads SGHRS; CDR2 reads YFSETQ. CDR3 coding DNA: TGCGCCAGCAGCAAAGGAGGAAGCGGGGAGACCCAGTACTTC. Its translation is CASSKGGSGETQYF.

The CDR3 reads CASSFGRVFYGYTF. Here the CDR3 DNA reads TGTGCCAGCAGCTTTGGCCGGGTGTTCTATGGCTACACCTTC. The chain is built from TRBV7-2 and TRBJ1-2, with D hard to call. The CDR3 is 14 residues long. Germline V gene sequence: CDR1 SGHTA, CDR2 FQGNSA. The V gene lost 3 bases and the J gene lost 4 bases, with 12 bases spanning the gap. Looking up the rest from reference TRBV7-2 and TRBJ1-2 gives the full variable domain: GAGVSQSPSNKVTEKGKDVELRCDPISGHTALYWYRQSLGQGLEFLIYFQGNSAPDKSGLPSDRFSAERTGGSVSTLTIQRTQQEDSAVYLCASSFGRVFYGYTFGSGTRLTVV.

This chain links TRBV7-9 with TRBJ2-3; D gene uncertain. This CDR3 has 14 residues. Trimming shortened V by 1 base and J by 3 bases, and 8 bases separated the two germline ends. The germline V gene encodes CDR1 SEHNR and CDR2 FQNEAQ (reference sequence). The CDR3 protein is CASSLGLGTDTQYF. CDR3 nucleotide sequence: TGTGCCAGCAGCTTAGGCCTCGGGACAGATACGCAGTATTTT.

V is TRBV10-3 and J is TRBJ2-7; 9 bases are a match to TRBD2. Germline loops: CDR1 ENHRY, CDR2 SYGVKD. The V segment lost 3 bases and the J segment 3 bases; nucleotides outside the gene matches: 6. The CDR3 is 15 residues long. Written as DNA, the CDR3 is TGTGCCATCAGTGAATTAGCGGGAGCGAGCTACGAGCAGTACTTC. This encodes CAISELAGASYEQYF.

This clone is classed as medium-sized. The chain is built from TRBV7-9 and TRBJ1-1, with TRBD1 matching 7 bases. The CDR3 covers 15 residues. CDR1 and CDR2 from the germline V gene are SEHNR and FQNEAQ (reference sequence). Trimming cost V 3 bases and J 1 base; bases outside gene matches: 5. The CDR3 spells CASSLRQGKNTEAFF. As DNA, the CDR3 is TGTGCCAGCAGCTTGAGACAGGGAAAGAACACTGAAGCTTTCTTT.

The CDR3 nucleotides read TGCAGCGTTGTTGATCGGGGGGCTGGGAGTGGAAACTATGGCTACACCTTC. Its translation: CSVVDRGAGSGNYGYTF. The chain recombines TRBV29-1 with TRBJ1-2; maybe TRBD1 (6 bases). V lost 4 bases to trimming and J lost 2 bases, with 23 bases between them. This CDR3 has 17 amino acids. Germline V CDR1 and CDR2: SQVTM, ANQGSEA.

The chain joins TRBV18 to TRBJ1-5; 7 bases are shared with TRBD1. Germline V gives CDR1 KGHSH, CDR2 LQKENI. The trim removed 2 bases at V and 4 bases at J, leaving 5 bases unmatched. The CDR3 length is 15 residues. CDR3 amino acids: CASSPSGQPNQPQHF. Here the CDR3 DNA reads TGTGCCAGCTCACCATCGGGACAGCCGAATCAGCCCCAGCATTTT.

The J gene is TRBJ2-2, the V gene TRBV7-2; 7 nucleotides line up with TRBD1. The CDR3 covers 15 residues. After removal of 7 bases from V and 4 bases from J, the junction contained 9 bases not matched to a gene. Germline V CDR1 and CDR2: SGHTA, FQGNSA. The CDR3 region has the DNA TGTGCCAGCACCGCATCCACAGGGGTCACCGGGGAGCTGTTTTTT. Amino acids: CASTASTGVTGELFF.

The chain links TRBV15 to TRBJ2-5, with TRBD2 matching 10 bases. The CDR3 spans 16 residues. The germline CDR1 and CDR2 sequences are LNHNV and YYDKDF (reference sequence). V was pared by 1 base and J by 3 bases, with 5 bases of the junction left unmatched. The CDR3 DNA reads TGTGCCACCAGCAGAGTGCCCGGGACTAGCGAAGAGACCCAGTACTTC. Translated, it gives CATSRVPGTSEETQYF.

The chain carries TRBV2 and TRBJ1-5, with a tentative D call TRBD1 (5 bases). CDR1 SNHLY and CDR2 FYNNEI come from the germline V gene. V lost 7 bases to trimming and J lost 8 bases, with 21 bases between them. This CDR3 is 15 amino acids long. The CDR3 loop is CASTPGRGRLEPQHF. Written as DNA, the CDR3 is TGTGCCAGCACCCCAGGAAGGGGAAGGTTAGAGCCCCAGCATTTT.

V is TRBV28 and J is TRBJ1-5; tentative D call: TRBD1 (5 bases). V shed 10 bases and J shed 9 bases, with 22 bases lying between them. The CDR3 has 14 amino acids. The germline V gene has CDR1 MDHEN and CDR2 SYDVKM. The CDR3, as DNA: TGTGCCACTGACTCCGGGACGGACTATGGGCCCCAGCATTTT. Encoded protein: CATDSGTDYGPQHF.

DNA of the CDR3: TGTGCCAGCAGCTCCGGACAGGGAATAGCTTGCGAGCAGTACTTC. Translating gives CASSSGQGIACEQYF. This chain joins TRBV5-7 and TRBJ2-7; 8 bases match TRBD1. TRBV5-7 is given ORF status, its function remaining uncertain. The CDR3 runs to 15 residues. After removal of 3 bases from V and 6 bases from J, the junction contained 11 bases not matched to a gene.

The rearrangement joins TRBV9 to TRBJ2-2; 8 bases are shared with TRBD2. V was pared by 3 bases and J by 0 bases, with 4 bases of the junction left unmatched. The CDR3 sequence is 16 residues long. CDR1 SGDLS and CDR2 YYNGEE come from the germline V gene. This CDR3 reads CASSALGLANTGELFF. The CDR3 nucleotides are TGTGCCAGCAGCGCCCTGGGACTAGCGAACACCGGGGAGCTGTTTTTT.

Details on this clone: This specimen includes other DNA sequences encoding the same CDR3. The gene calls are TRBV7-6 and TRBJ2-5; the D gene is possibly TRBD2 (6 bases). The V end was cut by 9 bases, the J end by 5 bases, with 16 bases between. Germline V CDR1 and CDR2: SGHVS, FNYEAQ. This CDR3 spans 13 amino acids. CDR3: CASSLAGRETQYF. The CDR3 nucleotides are TGTGCCAGTAGCCTGGCTGGGAGGGAGACCCAGTACTTC. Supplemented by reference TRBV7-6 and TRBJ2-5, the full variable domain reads GAGVSQSPRYKVTKRGQDVALRCDPISGHVSLYWYRQALGQGPEFLTYFNYEAQQDKSGLPNDRFSAERPEGSISTLTIQRTEQRDSAMYRCASSLAGRETQYFGPGTRLLVL.